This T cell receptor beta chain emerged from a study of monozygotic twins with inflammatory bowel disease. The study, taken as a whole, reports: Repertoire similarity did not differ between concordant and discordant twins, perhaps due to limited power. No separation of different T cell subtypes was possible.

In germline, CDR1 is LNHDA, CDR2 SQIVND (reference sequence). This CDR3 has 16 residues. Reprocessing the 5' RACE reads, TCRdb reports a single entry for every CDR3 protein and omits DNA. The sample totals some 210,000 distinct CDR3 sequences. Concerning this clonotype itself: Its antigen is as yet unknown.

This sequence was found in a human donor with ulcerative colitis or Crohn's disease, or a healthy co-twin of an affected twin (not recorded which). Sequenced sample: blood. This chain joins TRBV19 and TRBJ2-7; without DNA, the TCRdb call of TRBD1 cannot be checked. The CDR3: CASSIGAGTANYEQYF.